This TCR beta chain was found in a study of vaccination and CD4 T cells after COVID-19. Regarding treatment: approximately 9-day PBMC culture with coronavirus spike peptide pools or control peptides (ViraFEST assay). Regarding this clonotype: What it recognizes is unknown.

Once obtained from cultured CD4+ T cells, the DNA was sequenced using the Oncomine TCR Beta short-read assay. TCRdb passed the PCR reads through MiXCR, listing each CDR3 protein once. The table includes approximately 15,000 distinct CDR3 sequences, roughly 74% detected once. Germline V gives CDR1 SQVTM, CDR2 ANQGSEA. Trimming removed 6 bases at V and 1 base at J, with 13 bases between. The CDR3 length is 13 residues. The clonotype was recovered from a human donor who had recovered from COVID-19. This sequence joins TRBV29-1 and TRBJ2-7; D is possibly TRBD1 (6 bases). Sequencing was performed on CD4+ T cells from blood, cultured in vitro. The CDR3 coding sequence is TGCAGCGTCTACGACAGGCAGTCCTACGAGCAGTACTTC. It specifies CSVYDRQSYEQYF.